A selection of T cell receptor beta chains follows, all from one sample in a study of identical twins. TCRdb passed the 5' RACE reads through MiXCR, listing each CDR3 protein once. The data contain about 890,000 distinct CDR3 sequences, roughly 12% of them singletons. These same data were also listed under a study on yellow fever vaccine responses in identical twins.

What was sequenced was PBMCs. The receptors originated from a woman aged 18 to 35 in good health. The CDR3 runs from the conserved cysteine through the conserved F or W. D genes are given only for firm matches. The size entry is marked missing in some rows and otherwise reads once, few, many or a size class.

J,V,size,D,DNA,CDR3
TRBJ2-5,TRBV7-9,.,.,TGTGCCAGCAGCTACCGGGGCAGGGGTATGGAGGAGACCCAGTACTTC,CASSYRGRGMEETQYF
TRBJ2-3,TRBV18,.,.,TGTGCCAGCTCACCAGCAGGGACTAGCACAGATACGCAGTATTTT,CASSPAGTSTDTQYF
TRBJ1-5,TRBV2,.,.,TGTGCCAGCAGTACCCAGGGGACTAGCAATCAGCCCCAGCATTTT,CASSTQGTSNQPQHF
TRBJ2-2,TRBV19,few,.,TGTGCCAGTAGTATAGTCAACGGGGAGCTGTTTTTT,CASSIVNGELFF
TRBJ2-1,TRBV15,.,TRBD2,TGTGCCACCAGCACGTGGCTAGCGGGGTTGAATGAGCAGTTCTTC,CATSTWLAGLNEQFF
TRBJ2-2,TRBV6-1,.,.,TGTGCCAGCAGTACCACGTGGACCTCGAACACCGGGGAGCTGTTTTTT,CASSTTWTSNTGELFF
TRBJ2-2,TRBV7-9,many,.,TGTGCCAGCAGCTCGGGGGCGACAGGGTACACCGGGGAGCTGTTTTTT,CASSSGATGYTGELFF
TRBJ2-1,TRBV10-3,.,TRBD1,TGTGCCATCAGAGGGACAGGGGGCGGTTTGGAGCAGTTCTTC,CAIRGTGGGLEQFF
TRBJ1-2,TRBV6-4,few,.,TGTGCCAGCAGTGACTGGGATAGTTTCCCTGTCCTCGATGGCTACACCTTC,CASSDWDSFPVLDGYTF
TRBJ2-1,TRBV29-1,few,.,TGCAGCGTCCGTGAGGGTAATGAGCAGTTCTTC,CSVREGNEQFF
TRBJ2-5,TRBV20-1,.,TRBD2,TGCAGTGCTCCCCTAGCGGGGACTACCATGGGGACCCAGTACTTC,CSAPLAGTTMGTQYF
TRBJ2-3,TRBV7-9,once,.,TGTGCCAGCAGCTTACAGGGAAAAGATACGCAGTATTTT,CASSLQGKDTQYF
TRBJ1-2,TRBV20-1,.,.,TGCAGTGCTACGGGCTCCGCCTATGGCTACACCTTC,CSATGSAYGYTF
TRBJ1-5,TRBV5-1,few,.,TGCGCCAGCAGCCCGGATAGTGGCCAGCCCCAGCATTTT,CASSPDSGQPQHF
TRBJ2-2,TRBV6-4,few,TRBD2,TGTGCCAGCGCCCTCTCGGGAGGCACCGGGGAGCTGTTTTTT,CASALSGGTGELFF
TRBJ1-2,TRBV28,.,.,TGTGCCAGCGCTAATGCTAACTATGGCTACACCTTC,CASANANYGYTF
TRBJ2-4,TRBV25-1,few,TRBD1,TGTGCCAGCAGTAATACAGGGGTTGGGGCCAAAAACATTCAGTACTTC,CASSNTGVGAKNIQYF
TRBJ1-1,TRBV12-3/TRBV12-4,few,.,TGTGCCAGCAACCCCCCCCGGGCCGCGAACACTGAAGCTTTCTTT,CASNPPRAANTEAFF
TRBJ2-7,TRBV5-1,few,TRBD2,TGCGCCAGCAGCGGGACTAGCGGGAGGGCCCCCTACGAGCAGTACTTC,CASSGTSGRAPYEQYF
TRBJ2-1,TRBV15,many,TRBD2,TGTGCCACCAGCAGGGAGCGGGGTTACAATGAGCAGTTCTTC,CATSRERGYNEQFF
TRBJ2-3,TRBV5-6,few,.,TGTGCCAGCAGCGACCTATACGGGCGCGGCACAGATACGCAGTATTTT,CASSDLYGRGTDTQYF
TRBJ2-5,TRBV7-7,few,.,TGTGCCAGCAGCGCTGACGGTCAAGAGACCCAGTACTTC,CASSADGQETQYF
TRBJ1-2,TRBV4-2,few,.,TGTGCCAGCAGCCATCCCCAGGGGTCTTCTAACTATGGCTACACCTTC,CASSHPQGSSNYGYTF
TRBJ1-5,TRBV20-1,few,.,TGCAGTGCTCCCTCCCCAGGGGCCCCCAATCAGCCCCAGCATTTT,CSAPSPGAPNQPQHF
TRBJ2-1,TRBV7-2,.,.,TGTGCCAGCAGCTTAACAAGTGAGCAGTTCTTC,CASSLTSEQFF
TRBJ2-5,TRBV3-1,many,TRBD1,TGTGCCAGCAGCCCCGGGACAGGACAATCAGAGACCCAGTACTTC,CASSPGTGQSETQYF